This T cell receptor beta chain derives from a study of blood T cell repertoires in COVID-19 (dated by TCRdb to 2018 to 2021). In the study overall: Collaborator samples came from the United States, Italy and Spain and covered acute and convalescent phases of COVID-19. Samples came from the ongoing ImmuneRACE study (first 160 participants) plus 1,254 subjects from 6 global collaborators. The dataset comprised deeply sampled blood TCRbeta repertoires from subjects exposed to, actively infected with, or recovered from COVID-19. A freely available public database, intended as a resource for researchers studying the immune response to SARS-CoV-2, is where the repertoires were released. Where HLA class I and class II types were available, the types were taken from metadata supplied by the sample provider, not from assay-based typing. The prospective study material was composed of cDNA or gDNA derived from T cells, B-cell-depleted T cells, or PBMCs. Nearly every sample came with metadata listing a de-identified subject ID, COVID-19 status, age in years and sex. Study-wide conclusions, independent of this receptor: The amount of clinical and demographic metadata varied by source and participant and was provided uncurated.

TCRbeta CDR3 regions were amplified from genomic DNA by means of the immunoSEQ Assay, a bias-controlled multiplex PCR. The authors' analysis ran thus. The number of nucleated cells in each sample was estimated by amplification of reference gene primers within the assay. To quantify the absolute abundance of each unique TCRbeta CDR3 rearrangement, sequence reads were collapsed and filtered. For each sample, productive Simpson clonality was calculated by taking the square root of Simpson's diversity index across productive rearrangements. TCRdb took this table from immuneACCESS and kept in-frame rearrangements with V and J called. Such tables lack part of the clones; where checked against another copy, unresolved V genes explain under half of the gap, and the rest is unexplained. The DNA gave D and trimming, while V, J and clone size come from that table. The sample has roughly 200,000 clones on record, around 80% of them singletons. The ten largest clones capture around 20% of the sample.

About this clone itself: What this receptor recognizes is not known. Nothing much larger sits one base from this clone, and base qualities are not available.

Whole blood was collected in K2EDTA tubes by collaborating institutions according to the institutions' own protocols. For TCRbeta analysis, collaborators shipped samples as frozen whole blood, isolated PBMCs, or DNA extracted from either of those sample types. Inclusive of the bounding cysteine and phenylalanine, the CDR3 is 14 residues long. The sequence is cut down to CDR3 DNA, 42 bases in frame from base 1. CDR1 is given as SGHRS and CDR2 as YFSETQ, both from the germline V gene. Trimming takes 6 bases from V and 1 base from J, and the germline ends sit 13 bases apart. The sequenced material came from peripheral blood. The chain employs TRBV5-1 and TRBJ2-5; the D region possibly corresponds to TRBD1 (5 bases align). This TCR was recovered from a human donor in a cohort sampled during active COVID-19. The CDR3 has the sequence CASTQGLFQETQYF. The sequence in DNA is TGCGCCAGCACCCAGGGTCTTTTCCAAGAGACCCAGTACTTC.